The 22 T cell receptor beta chains below come from one sample, sequenced in a study of blood T cells in healthy people across ages. Primers used in a second PCR of about 7 to 11 cycles were a sample-barcoded 5' primer and a J-beta primer mix. TCRdb independently ran MiXCR on the 5' RACE reads; one entry per CDR3 protein. In the table there are 1.2 million to 1.5 million distinct CDR3 sequences, roughly 60% of which are singletons. The sequenced sample was blood. These receptor sequences come from a man younger than 35 in good health.

This clonotype appeared once. V and J are TRBV20-1 and TRBJ2-1; 9 bases agree with TRBD2. Germline CDR1 is DFQATT and CDR2 is SNEGSKA (reference sequence). With V trimmed by 6 bases and J by 1 base, 4 bases remained unmatched. CDR3 size: 14 residues. In DNA, the CDR3 is TGCAGTGCCATAGCGGGAGCATCCTACAATGAGCAGTTCTTC. Residues: CSAIAGASYNEQFF.

V gene TRBV4-3 combines with J gene TRBJ2-1, with 8 bases matching TRBD1. Germline V gene lookup returns CDR1 LGHNA and CDR2 YSLEER. This CDR3 region has 14 residues. V was clipped by 2 bases and J by 6 bases; unmatched bases: 3. CDR3 in DNA: TGCGCCAGCAGCCAAACAACAGGGGGCAATGAGCAGTTCTTC. This gives the protein CASSQTTGGNEQFF.

This clonotype was seen a few times. The rearrangement uses TRBV7-9 and TRBJ2-7; no reliable D call. The CDR3 length is 11 residues. Trimming took off 1 base at V and 6 bases at J, with 4 bases between the two ends. Germline V lookup: CDR1 SEHNR, CDR2 FQNEAQ (reference sequence). The CDR3 nucleotides are TGTGCCAGCAGCTTAGAACGCGAGCAGTACTTC. As protein: CASSLEREQYF.

There are a few counts of this clonotype. Written as DNA, the CDR3 is TGCGCCAGCAGCCAAGCAATGATGAACACTGAAGCTTTCTTT. Protein sequence: CASSQAMMNTEAFF. The genes are TRBV4-1 and TRBJ1-1; D gene unclear. The CDR3 runs 14 residues. The V end was cut by 1 base, the J end by 0 bases, with 6 bases between. The germline V gene has CDR1 MGHRA and CDR2 YSYEKL.

The chain couples TRBV15 to TRBJ2-3, with 8 bases matching TRBD2. Germline assignment: CDR1 LNHNV and CDR2 YYDKDF (reference sequence). Trimming removed 0 bases from V and 5 bases from J; junction bases left unmatched: 19. CDR3 length: 20 amino acids. The CDR3 nucleotides read TGTGCCACCAGCAGAGATCCCCCCGGGGGGGCTGCCTTTGATGTAGATACGCAGTATTTT. Residues: CATSRDPPGGAAFDVDTQYF.

This clonotype has only one observation. The CDR3 region has the DNA TGCGCCAGCAGTGAGGGGCCCGGCTCCGAGCAGTACTTC. Its protein product is CASSEGPGSEQYF. J is TRBJ2-5 and V is TRBV10-1; no clear D. Near its end, the DNA agrees better with TRBJ2-7, so the J call may be wrong. This CDR3 spans 13 amino acids. Germline V lookup: CDR1 WNHNN, CDR2 SYGVQD (reference sequence).

The CDR3 DNA reads TGTGCCAGCAGCTCCCAAACTACGGAGACAGATACGCAGTATTTT. Protein sequence: CASSSQTTETDTQYF. This chain connects TRBV7-2 to TRBJ2-3; D not resolved. The germline CDR1 and CDR2 sequences are SGHTA and FQGNSA. The CDR3 extends over 15 amino acids. V was trimmed by 4 bases and J by 3 bases, leaving 14 bases between them.

The J gene is TRBJ2-7, the V gene TRBV20-1; possible D gene TRBD2, 5 bases. Germline lookup yields CDR1 DFQATT and CDR2 SNEGSKA (reference sequence). V was cut by 3 bases and J by 7 bases, with 22 bases left in between. The CDR3 runs to 15 residues. The chain's CDR3 is CSARAPKTIPGEQYF. CDR3 nucleotide sequence: TGCAGTGCTAGGGCGCCTAAGACAATCCCGGGGGAGCAGTACTTC.

The V and J genes are TRBV7-9 and TRBJ2-1, with D hard to call. The ends were cut back, 5 bases at V and 0 bases at J, with 14 bases in the middle. This CDR3 has 16 residues. Germline V lookup: CDR1 SEHNR, CDR2 FQNEAQ (reference sequence). The CDR3 region is CASSPPPLPSYNEQFF. CDR3 nucleotides: TGTGCCAGCAGCCCCCCCCCATTGCCCTCCTACAATGAGCAGTTCTTC.

The genes are TRBV6-6 and TRBJ2-3; 7 positions match TRBD1. The CDR3 contains 15 residues. In germline, CDR1 is MNHNY, CDR2 SVGAGI (reference sequence). The ends lost 7 bases at V and 2 bases at J; junction bases unmatched: 9. This chain's CDR3 is CASTIDRAFTDTQYF. The DNA for the CDR3 is TGTGCCAGCACGATTGACAGGGCCTTCACAGATACGCAGTATTTT.

The rearrangement uses TRBV20-1 and TRBJ2-1; D is unresolved. Germline loops: CDR1 DFQATT, CDR2 SNEGSKA (reference sequence). Trimming stripped 3 bases from V and 3 bases from J, with 9 bases between. The CDR3 extends over 13 amino acids. In nucleotides, the CDR3 is TGCAGTGCTAGTGTTGTCGACTACAATGAGCAGTTCTTC. Amino acid sequence: CSASVVDYNEQFF.

The chain is built from TRBV12-3 or TRBV12-4 and TRBJ2-7; D perhaps matches TRBD1 (6 bases). V was cut by 5 bases and J by 3 bases, with 20 bases left in between. CDR3 length equals 16 residues. CDR3 amino acids: CASSPRFGAQGYEQYF. Here the CDR3 DNA reads TGTGCCAGCAGTCCCCGATTTGGGGCACAGGGCTACGAGCAGTACTTC.

Here the CDR3 DNA reads TGTGCCAGCAGCCGAGACAGGGTGTCAACCTACGAGCAGTACTTC. This gives the protein CASSRDRVSTYEQYF. The chain has TRBV13 and TRBJ2-7, with 7 bases that match TRBD1. V dropped 5 bases and J dropped 2; count of bases not matched to a gene: 9. CDR1 and CDR2 (germline): PRHDT, FYEKMQ (reference sequence). There are 15 residues in the CDR3.

The chain carries TRBV20-1 and TRBJ2-3, with unresolved D. V lost 6 bases, J lost 2 bases, and 12 bases lay in between. Germline V gives CDR1 DFQATT, CDR2 SNEGSKA (reference sequence). CDR3 length: 13 residues. The CDR3 protein is CSAVEPITDTQYF. In DNA, the CDR3 is TGCAGTGCCGTTGAACCTATCACAGATACGCAGTATTTT.

The genes are TRBV4-2 and TRBJ1-2; D is ambiguous. From germline, CDR1 is LGHNA and CDR2 YNFKEQ. Trimming took off 1 base at V and 7 bases at J, with 16 bases between the two ends. CDR3 length: 15 amino acids. CDR3 nucleotides: TGTGCCAGCAGCCAAGTCGAGTCCCCCCCCGGTGGCTACACCTTC. Translating gives CASSQVESPPGGYTF.

The chain employs TRBV3-1 and TRBJ2-3; TRBD2 is a possible D gene (7 bases). From germline, CDR1 is LGHDT and CDR2 YNNKEL (reference sequence). Trimming left V 2 bases short and J 2 bases short, with 11 bases between. The CDR3 loop spans 15 amino acids. The CDR3 DNA is TGTGCCAGCAGCCAATCGGGGGGCGTCACAGATACGCAGTATTTT. Translated: CASSQSGGVTDTQYF.

J is TRBJ2-7 and V is TRBV27; unclear D gene. V lost 8 bases and J lost 7, with 21 bases in between. In germline, CDR1 is MNHEY, CDR2 SMNVEV (reference sequence). The CDR3 covers 14 residues. This CDR3 is CASSIGGRANEQYF. CDR3 DNA sequence: TGTGCCAGCTCGATCGGCGGTAGGGCGAATGAGCAGTACTTC.

The V gene is TRBV12-3 or TRBV12-4, the J gene TRBJ2-1, with 7 bases identical to TRBD2. The CDR3 extends over 14 amino acids. V lost 5 bases, J lost 6 bases, and 7 bases stayed unmatched. The CDR3: CASSPGGTPNEQFF. The CDR3 DNA reads as TGTGCCAGCAGTCCCGGGGGGACCCCCAATGAGCAGTTCTTC.

The chain combines TRBV4-1 with TRBJ2-4, with TRBD1 as a possible D gene (6 bases). This CDR3 is built from 15 residues. Germline CDR1 and CDR2: MGHRA and YSYEKL. V was pared by 5 bases and J by 0 bases, with 11 bases between. CDR3 residues: CASSYRVLAKNIQYF. DNA for the CDR3: TGCGCCAGCAGCTACAGGGTCCTAGCCAAAAACATTCAGTACTTC.

This clonotype was seen once. The genes are TRBV6-5 and TRBJ2-5, with 9 nucleotides matching TRBD2. The end of the DNA is better explained by TRBJ2-7, so the J call may be wrong. This CDR3 has 14 amino acids. CDR1 and CDR2 (germline): MNHEY, SVGAGI. The CDR3 protein is CASRSLAGEYEQYF. In nucleotides, the CDR3 is TGTGCCAGCAGGTCCTTAGCGGGAGAGTACGAGCAGTACTTC.

This clonotype occurred a few times. J is TRBJ2-5 and V is TRBV12-3 or TRBV12-4; 7 positions agree with TRBD1. CDR3 length: 15 amino acids. Germline trimming cut 2 bases from V and 0 bases from J; bases unmatched to any gene: 3. The CDR3 coding sequence is TGTGCCAGCAGTTTAAGTGGGACAGACCAAGAGACCCAGTACTTC. Encoded protein: CASSLSGTDQETQYF.

This clonotype was seen a handful of times. This chain connects TRBV4-2 to TRBJ2-5; D is uncertain. Trimming left V 1 base short and J 3 bases short, with 6 bases between. This CDR3 spans 13 amino acids. Germline-derived CDR1 and CDR2 are LGHNA and YNFKEQ. CDR3 DNA: TGTGCCAGCAGCCAAGGCGCAGAAGAGACCCAGTACTTC. It specifies CASSQGAEETQYF.